A single sample gave rise to the 26 T cell receptor beta chains below, sequenced in a study of blood T cell repertoires in COVID-19. Assay: immunoSEQ multiplex PCR; the TCRdb copy retains only in-frame clones and omits some. This table has more than 65,000 clones, more than 80% appearing once. Material: peripheral blood. These receptors came from a human donor in a cohort sampled during active COVID-19.

The rearrangement joins TRBV2 to TRBJ1-1; 8 nucleotides align to TRBD1. Germline trimming cut 6 bases from V and 6 bases from J; bases unmatched to any gene: 9. The CDR3 runs 14 residues. CDR1 is SNHLY and CDR2 is FYNNEI in the germline V gene. Here the CDR3 reads CASRPLGTGAEAFF. The CDR3 DNA reads TGTGCCAGCAGACCACTTGGGACAGGTGCTGAAGCTTTCTTT.

The chain has TRBV6-5 and TRBJ1-5, with 9 positions matching TRBD1. The CDR3 length is 14 residues. Trimming at V came to 7 bases and at J to 3 bases, leaving 4 bases not matched to a gene. Germline CDR1 and CDR2: MNHEY and SVGAGI. The CDR3: CASTGQGYNQPQHF. Written as DNA, the CDR3 is TGTGCCAGCACAGGACAGGGGTACAATCAGCCCCAGCATTTT.

This clone was detected only once. The CDR3 protein is CASSPQVQASSIYEQYF. CDR3 bases: TGCGCCAGCAGCCCACAGGTCCAAGCGAGTTCGATCTACGAGCAGTACTTC. The genes are TRBV5-1 and TRBJ2-7, with D possibly matching TRBD1 (5 bases). The CDR3 runs to 17 residues. The V and J ends lost 4 bases and 3 bases respectively, with 23 bases between them. Germline values: CDR1 SGHRS, CDR2 YFSETQ.

V is TRBV6-6 and J is TRBJ1-5; TRBD1 is a possible D gene (5 bases). V was clipped by 2 bases and J by 9 bases, with 8 bases between them. CDR1 is MNHNY and CDR2 is SVGAGI in the germline V gene (reference sequence). The CDR3 is 12 amino acids. The CDR3 DNA is TGTGCCAGCAGTTACGTTCAGGGGCCCCAGCATTTT. It yields the protein CASSYVQGPQHF.

This clone has only a few counts. J is TRBJ1-5 and V is TRBV24-1; unclear D gene. From germline, CDR1 is KGHDR and CDR2 SFDVKD. V lost 5 bases and J lost 0, with 4 bases in between. CDR3 length: 13 amino acids. For the CDR3, the DNA is TGTGCCACCAGTGGCGGTAGCAATCAGCCCCAGCATTTT. Translating it yields CATSGGSNQPQHF.

The chain has TRBV7-9 and TRBJ2-7; the D gene is possibly TRBD1 (5 bases). Germline CDR1 is SEHNR and CDR2 is FQNEAQ (reference sequence). V dropped 5 bases and J dropped 1 base, with 12 bases sitting between them. The CDR3 length is 14 residues. CDR3 nucleotide sequence: TGTGCCAGCAGCGGAGCAGGACAATCCTACGAGCAGTACTTC. Its protein product is CASSGAGQSYEQYF.

On this clone: At one end, the junction sequence differs from germline, possibly due to a read error. The chain joins TRBV5-4 to TRBJ2-7; 8 bases are shared with TRBD1. Germline CDR1 reads SGHNT; CDR2 reads YYREEE (reference sequence). This CDR3 has 13 residues. The CDR3 is CASSLFQGADTDF. For the CDR3, the DNA is TGTGCCAGCAGCTTGTTCCAGGGGGCGGACACGGACTTC. Filled out from reference TRBV5-4 and TRBJ2-7, the complete variable domain reads ETGVTQSPTHLIKTRGQQVTLRCSSQSGHNTVSWYQQALGQGPQFIFQYYREEENGRGNFPPRFSGLQFPNYSSELNVNALELDDSALYLCASSLFQGADTDFGPGTRLTVT.

This CDR3 reads CASSSISYEQYF. DNA for the CDR3: TGTGCCAGCTCATCCATCTCCTACGAGCAGTACTTC. The V gene is TRBV18, the J gene TRBJ2-7; D gene ambiguous. Trimming left V 5 bases short and J 0 bases short, with 5 bases between. Germline assignment: CDR1 KGHSH and CDR2 LQKENI. The CDR3 runs 12 residues.

The chain joins TRBV11-3 to TRBJ2-1; maybe TRBD2 (5 bases). There are 15 residues in the CDR3. Deletions cut 8 bases from V and 4 bases from J, with 18 bases between. The V gene's germline CDR1 is SGHNT and CDR2 YENEEA. CDR3 region: CASSPSGERYNEQFF. CDR3 coding DNA: TGTGCCAGCTCCCCCTCCGGGGAAAGGTACAATGAGCAGTTCTTC.

The chain carries TRBV6-1 and TRBJ2-2; 8 bases are a match to TRBD1. In germline, CDR1 is MNHNS, CDR2 SASEGT. The CDR3 runs to 15 residues. With V trimmed by 1 base and J by 6 bases, 4 bases remained unmatched. CDR3 coding DNA: TGTGCCAGCAGTGAAGGGACAGGGAGACCCGGGGAGCTGTTTTTT. It yields the protein CASSEGTGRPGELFF.

This chain links TRBV3-1 (or the pseudogene TRBV3-2) with TRBJ2-4, with 8 bases matching TRBD1. There are 16 residues in the CDR3. In germline, CDR1 is LGHDT, CDR2 YNNKEL (reference sequence). V shed 1 base, J shed 6 bases, and the junction held 8 bases outside the gene matches. The CDR3, as DNA: TGTGCCAGCAGCCAAGCCAGGACAGGGAGAGGAAACATTCAGTACTTC. Translation gives CASSQARTGRGNIQYF.

The rearrangement links TRBV14 to TRBJ1-6; D call uncertain. The CDR3 is 13 amino acids. V dropped 0 bases and J dropped 6 bases, with 3 bases sitting between them. Germline V CDR1 and CDR2: SGHDN, FVKESK. The CDR3 spells CASSQDLNSPLHF. The CDR3, as DNA: TGTGCCAGCAGCCAAGACCTTAATTCACCCCTCCACTTT.

The chain links TRBV27 to TRBJ1-2; 9 nucleotides align to TRBD1. J was trimmed by 6 bases and V by 9 bases; bases with no gene match: 14. The length of the CDR3 is 15 residues. Germline loops: CDR1 MNHEY, CDR2 SMNVEV (reference sequence). The chain's CDR3 is CASKTGGSNVDGYTF. Written as DNA, the CDR3 is TGTGCCAGTAAAACAGGGGGCTCAAACGTGGATGGCTACACCTTC.

This clone has a handful of counts. J is TRBJ1-4 and V is TRBV30; perhaps TRBD1 as D (6 bases). V lost 0 bases, J lost 8 bases, and 16 bases lay in between. The CDR3 has 15 residues. Germline V lookup: CDR1 GTSNPN, CDR2 SVGIG (reference sequence). The chain's CDR3 is CAWSVLMGRGEKLFF. CDR3 coding DNA: TGTGCCTGGAGTGTACTCATGGGCAGGGGAGAAAAACTGTTTTTT.

With respect to this clone: One junction end does not reproduce the germline sequence, and a read error may be involved. J is TRBJ1-2 and V is TRBV6-1; 7 nucleotides match TRBD1. The CDR3 consists of 14 residues. The germline V gene encodes CDR1 MNHNS and CDR2 SASEGT. CDR3 sequence (DNA): TGTGCCAGCAGTGAGCAGACAGGGTACTATGGCCACACCTTC. Amino acids: CASSEQTGYYGHTF.

V gene TRBV20-1 combines with J gene TRBJ2-1, with 8 bases lining up with TRBD2. After removal of 3 bases from V and 9 bases from J, the junction contained 7 bases not matched to a gene. The CDR3 runs to 13 residues. From germline, CDR1 is DFQATT and CDR2 SNEGSKA (reference sequence). DNA of the CDR3: TGCAGTGCTAGTGGCGGGGGGCGCGGTGAGCAGTTCTTC. It encodes CSASGGGRGEQFF.

V usage is TRBV24-1 and J usage is TRBJ1-5; D call uncertain. The ends were cut back, 3 bases at V and 5 bases at J, with 16 bases in the middle. The CDR3 loop spans 16 amino acids. The V gene's germline CDR1 is KGHDR and CDR2 SFDVKD. CDR3 amino acids: CATSDPRRGGDQPQHF. The CDR3 DNA reads as TGTGCCACCAGTGATCCCCGGCGGGGTGGGGATCAGCCCCAGCATTTT.

The chain uses TRBV3-1 (or the pseudogene TRBV3-2) and TRBJ2-5; the match to TRBD2 covers 7 bases. Germline V gene lookup returns CDR1 LGHDT and CDR2 YNNKEL (reference sequence). V was pared by 0 bases and J by 1 base, with 5 bases of the junction left unmatched. This CDR3 spans 16 amino acids. The chain's CDR3 is CASSQDRRGSQETQYF. The CDR3 DNA follows: TGTGCCAGCAGCCAAGATCGGCGGGGGTCCCAAGAGACCCAGTACTTC.

This clone is a singleton in its sample. CDR3 amino acids: CASSPTSGGYNEQFF. CDR3 coding DNA: TGTGCCAGCAGCCCCACTAGCGGAGGGTACAATGAGCAGTTCTTC. The V and J genes are TRBV3-1 (or the pseudogene TRBV3-2) and TRBJ2-1; TRBD2 aligns across 8 bases. Germline CDR1 reads LGHDT; CDR2 reads YNNKEL (reference sequence). There are 15 residues in the CDR3. Germline trimming cut 4 bases from V and 4 bases from J; bases unmatched to any gene: 6.

The chain uses TRBV5-4 and TRBJ1-2, with 9 bases fitting TRBD1. Germline V CDR1 and CDR2: SGHNT, YYREEE (reference sequence). J was trimmed by 2 bases and V by 0 bases; bases with no gene match: 5. The CDR3 consists of 16 residues. The CDR3 bases are TGTGCCAGCAGCTTGGGAGGGACAGGGCTAAACTATGGCTACACCTTC. This translates into CASSLGGTGLNYGYTF.

J is TRBJ2-7 and V is TRBV11-2; D might be TRBD1 (6 bases). The germline CDR1 and CDR2 sequences are SGHAT and FQNNGV. Between the trimmed V and J ends, which lost 5 bases and 5 bases, there was a span of 13 bases. The CDR3 totals 13 residues. In nucleotides, the CDR3 is TGTGCCAGCAGCCCAGAACAGGGTCACGAGCAGTACTTC. Translation: CASSPEQGHEQYF.

The chain employs TRBV9 and TRBJ1-4, with 7 bases that match TRBD1. V lost 3 bases to trimming and J lost 4 bases; unmatched junction nucleotides: 6. Germline V gives CDR1 SGDLS, CDR2 YYNGEE. CDR3 length: 15 residues. In DNA form, the CDR3 reads TGTGCCAGCAGCGAAGGACAGGCCTTTAATGAAAAACTGTTTTTT. Translation: CASSEGQAFNEKLFF.

This chain connects TRBV5-8 to TRBJ1-4; D unresolved. Germline V gene sequence: CDR1 SGHTS, CDR2 YDEGEE. The ends were cut back, 4 bases at V and 6 bases at J, with 13 bases in the middle. The CDR3 is 14 amino acids. The CDR3 spells CASSPRPGDEKLFF. In DNA form, the CDR3 reads TGTGCCAGCAGCCCCCGACCGGGAGATGAAAAACTGTTTTTT. The full variable domain, completed using reference TRBV5-8 and TRBJ1-4, is EAGVTQSPTHLIKTRGQQATLRCSPISGHTSVYWYQQALGLGLQFLLWYDEGEERNRGNFPPRFSGRQFPNYSSELNVNALELEDSALYLCASSPRPGDEKLFFGSGTQLSVL.

The chain carries TRBV2 and TRBJ2-7; 7 bases align to TRBD1. The V segment lost 7 bases and the J segment 1 base; nucleotides outside the gene matches: 10. CDR1 SNHLY and CDR2 FYNNEI come from the germline V gene. This CDR3 comprises 15 residues. The CDR3 DNA reads TGTGCCAGCAAGTTCCAGGGGGTCGGGTCCTACGAGCAGTACTTC. It translates to CASKFQGVGSYEQYF.

The CDR3 DNA follows: TGCGCCAGCAGCCCGGGACAGGGGGGCACCGGGGAGCTGTTTTTT. Its protein product is CASSPGQGGTGELFF. V gene TRBV5-1 combines with J gene TRBJ2-2; 11 bases match TRBD1. Germline CDR1 SGHRS, CDR2 YFSETQ. The CDR3 is 15 amino acids. V dropped 4 bases and J dropped 4; count of bases not matched to a gene: 3.

J is TRBJ1-2 and V is TRBV6-5; D is ambiguous. The CDR3 contains 11 residues. Germline values: CDR1 MNHEY, CDR2 SVGAGI. Trimming stripped 6 bases from V and 7 bases from J, with 9 bases between. As DNA, the CDR3 is TGTGCCAGCAGAGGACTTGGTGGCTACACCTTC. Protein sequence: CASRGLGGYTF.